A selection of T cell receptor beta chains follows, all from one sample in a study of shared T cell receptors in the human thymus. Libraries were prepared by immunoSEQ multiplex PCR; TCRdb keeps only in-frame clonotypes and omits some of them. The table shows over 650,000 clones, with about 90% occurring only once. This sample was shared with a second study, whose subject was human thymus T cells.

Material for sequencing was thymocytes. Receptors originate from a boy less than two years old with a congenital heart defect. CDR3s include the opening cysteine and the closing phenylalanine or tryptophan. The D gene is left open where the match is weak. Part of the rows lack a size; the others show once, few, many or a class for expanded clones.

D gene: TRBD1
V gene: TRBV25-1
J gene: TRBJ1-4
clone size: NA
CDR3 DNA: TGTGCCAGCAGTGAATATAACAGGGGCGATGAAAAACTGTTTTTT
CDR3 protein: CASSEYNRGDEKLFF

D gene: TRBD2
V gene: TRBV19
J gene: TRBJ2-1
clone size: NA
CDR3 DNA: TGTGCCAGTACCCCCCTAGCGGGGGAGAGCTCCTACAATGAGCAGTTCTTC
CDR3 protein: CASTPLAGESSYNEQFF

D gene: NA
V gene: TRBV7-9
J gene: TRBJ2-7
clone size: NA
CDR3 DNA: TGTGCCAGCAGCTTAGTAGCGACATCCGAGCAGTACTTC
CDR3 protein: CASSLVATSEQYF

D gene: NA
V gene: TRBV18
J gene: TRBJ2-3
clone size: once
CDR3 DNA: TGTGCCAGCTCACCAAGTACCCACTATAGCACAGATACGCAGTATTTT
CDR3 protein: CASSPSTHYSTDTQYF

D gene: TRBD1
V gene: TRBV7-9
J gene: TRBJ1-1
clone size: NA
CDR3 DNA: TGTGCCACCAGGGGGGCAGGAAAGATGAACACTGAAGCTTTCTTT
CDR3 protein: CATRGAGKMNTEAFF

D gene: NA
V gene: TRBV7-2
J gene: TRBJ2-5
clone size: once
CDR3 DNA: TGTGCCAGCAGCCCAGGACAGTACCAAGAGACCCAGTACTTC
CDR3 protein: CASSPGQYQETQYF

D gene: TRBD1
V gene: TRBV15
J gene: TRBJ1-5
clone size: NA
CDR3 DNA: TGTGCCACCAGCACGAGGAGGGACAGGGAGTATCAGCCCCAGCATTTT
CDR3 protein: CATSTRRDREYQPQHF

D gene: NA
V gene: TRBV6-1
J gene: TRBJ2-7
clone size: NA
CDR3 DNA: TGTGCCAGCGGTCGGGGGTCCTCCCTTTACGAGCAGTACTTC
CDR3 protein: CASGRGSSLYEQYF

D gene: TRBD1
V gene: TRBV6-6
J gene: TRBJ2-7
clone size: NA
CDR3 DNA: TGTGCCAGCAGTTACGGGACAGGGGGCTACGAGCAGTACTTC
CDR3 protein: CASSYGTGGYEQYF

D gene: NA
V gene: TRBV7-8
J gene: TRBJ2-7
clone size: NA
CDR3 DNA: TGTGCCAGCAGCCCCAAGGAGCGTGAGGCCCTCTACGAGCAGTACTTC
CDR3 protein: CASSPKEREALYEQYF

D gene: NA
V gene: TRBV4-1
J gene: TRBJ1-4
clone size: NA
CDR3 DNA: TGCGCCAGCAGCCAGGTGGGAGACCGTCGGTATGAAAAACTGTTTTTT
CDR3 protein: CASSQVGDRRYEKLFF

D gene: NA
V gene: TRBV9
J gene: TRBJ1-1
clone size: NA
CDR3 DNA: TGTGCCAGCAGCCCTAACCCCGGGGTTAGGACTGAAGCTTTCTTT
CDR3 protein: CASSPNPGVRTEAFF

D gene: NA
V gene: TRBV2
J gene: TRBJ2-7
clone size: NA
CDR3 DNA: TGTGCCAGCAGTGAAGACACCGCGGAGTGCGAGCAGTACTTC
CDR3 protein: CASSEDTAECEQYF

D gene: NA
V gene: TRBV23-1
J gene: TRBJ2-7
clone size: NA
CDR3 DNA: TGCGCCAGCAGTCAATCCGTGGGAGGCCTTACCTACGAGCAGTACTTC
CDR3 protein: CASSQSVGGLTYEQYF

D gene: TRBD1
V gene: TRBV28
J gene: TRBJ1-1
clone size: NA
CDR3 DNA: TGTGCCAGCAGTCTCCGACAGGGGATGGACACTGAAGCTTTCTTT
CDR3 protein: CASSLRQGMDTEAFF

D gene: NA
V gene: TRBV25-1
J gene: TRBJ2-3
clone size: few
CDR3 DNA: TGTGCCAGCAGTGTAGGACAGCGGGGTTTTTTAGATACGCAGTATTTT
CDR3 protein: CASSVGQRGFLDTQYF

D gene: TRBD2
V gene: TRBV7-2
J gene: TRBJ2-3
clone size: NA
CDR3 DNA: TGTGCCAGCAGCCAAGGTAGCGGGAGGAGCACAGATACGCAGTATTTT
CDR3 protein: CASSQGSGRSTDTQYF

D gene: TRBD1
V gene: TRBV28
J gene: TRBJ1-2
clone size: NA
CDR3 DNA: TGTGCCAGCAGCATTATCCCAGGACAGGGGTATGGCTACACCTTC
CDR3 protein: CASSIIPGQGYGYTF

D gene: NA
V gene: TRBV28
J gene: TRBJ2-4
clone size: NA
CDR3 DNA: TGTGCCAGCAGTTGCCGGACTCCCCGAGCCCTCAAAAACATTCAGTACTTC
CDR3 protein: CASSCRTPRALKNIQYF

D gene: TRBD2
V gene: TRBV7-2
J gene: TRBJ2-1
clone size: NA
CDR3 DNA: TGTGCCAGCAGCCCTGGACTAGCGGGAGCTTACTCCTACAATGAGCAGTTCTTC
CDR3 protein: CASSPGLAGAYSYNEQFF

D gene: TRBD2
V gene: TRBV28
J gene: TRBJ2-5
clone size: NA
CDR3 DNA: TGTGCCAGCAGTTTCGGGGGGGATTTCGGGACCCAGTACTTC
CDR3 protein: CASSFGGDFGTQYF

D gene: TRBD1
V gene: TRBV27
J gene: TRBJ1-5
clone size: once
CDR3 DNA: TGTGCCAGCAGTCCCCCAGGACAGGGGAGAAATCAGCCCCAGCATTTT
CDR3 protein: CASSPPGQGRNQPQHF

D gene: NA
V gene: TRBV10-2
J gene: TRBJ2-5
clone size: NA
CDR3 DNA: TGCGCCAGCGGTGAGTTTGCGCCGTCCCTAGCGCAAAATCGAGGGAAGGTTGAGGAGACCCAGTACTTC
CDR3 protein: CASGEFAPSLAQNRGKVEETQYF

D gene: TRBD2
V gene: TRBV7-9
J gene: TRBJ2-7
clone size: NA
CDR3 DNA: TGTGCCAGCAGCGACACTACCCGACTAGCGGGCTGGGAGCAGTACTTC
CDR3 protein: CASSDTTRLAGWEQYF

D gene: TRBD1
V gene: TRBV28
J gene: TRBJ1-6
clone size: NA
CDR3 DNA: TGTGCCAGCAGTTCTCCTCCGGACAGGGTTCGTTCACCCCTCCACTTT
CDR3 protein: CASSSPPDRVRSPLHF

D gene: TRBD1
V gene: TRBV19
J gene: TRBJ2-2
clone size: NA
CDR3 DNA: TGTGCCAGTAGGTTCGGGACAGGTTGGGCCGGGGAGCTGTTTTTT
CDR3 protein: CASRFGTGWAGELFF

D gene: NA
V gene: TRBV15
J gene: TRBJ1-1
clone size: NA
CDR3 DNA: TGTGCCACCAGCAAACCCCACCACGGGGAGGAGGGCAACACTGAAGCTTTCTTT
CDR3 protein: CATSKPHHGEEGNTEAFF

D gene: TRBD1
V gene: TRBV4-2
J gene: TRBJ2-6
clone size: NA
CDR3 DNA: TGTGCCAGCAGCCTGAATCGGACAGGGGGGTCTTGGGGGTCTACTTGGGCCAACGTCCTGACTTTC
CDR3 protein: CASSLNRTGGSWGSTWANVLTF

D gene: TRBD1
V gene: TRBV4-1
J gene: TRBJ1-3
clone size: NA
CDR3 DNA: TGCGCCAGCAGCCCGACCATCGGGACAGGGGGATTAGGGCTTAAGGACACCATATATTTT
CDR3 protein: CASSPTIGTGGLGLKDTIYF

D gene: TRBD1
V gene: TRBV5-1
J gene: TRBJ2-7
clone size: NA
CDR3 DNA: TGCGCCAGCAGCTCGGGACAGGCTGACTACGAGCAGTACTTC
CDR3 protein: CASSSGQADYEQYF

D gene: NA
V gene: TRBV2
J gene: TRBJ1-1
clone size: NA
CDR3 DNA: TGTGCCAGCAGTTCAGGGGACACTGAAGCTTTCTTT
CDR3 protein: CASSSGDTEAFF

D gene: TRBD1
V gene: TRBV10-2
J gene: TRBJ2-7
clone size: NA
CDR3 DNA: TGCGCCAGCAGGGGGGACAGGTCGACCACCTCCTACGAGCAGTACTTC
CDR3 protein: CASRGDRSTTSYEQYF

D gene: NA
V gene: TRBV25-1
J gene: TRBJ2-3
clone size: few
CDR3 DNA: TGTGCCAGCAGTTACGACACCGGTCGGTTGTATTTT
CDR3 protein: CASSYDTGRLYF

D gene: NA
V gene: TRBV29-1
J gene: TRBJ2-1
clone size: NA
CDR3 DNA: TGCAGCGCCAAACCCACTAGTTGGCTATACAATGAGCAGTTCTTC
CDR3 protein: CSAKPTSWLYNEQFF

D gene: NA
V gene: TRBV5-1
J gene: TRBJ1-2
clone size: NA
CDR3 DNA: TGCGCCAGCAGCCGGGACACGTATAACTATGGCTACACCTTC
CDR3 protein: CASSRDTYNYGYTF

D gene: TRBD1
V gene: TRBV7-2
J gene: TRBJ1-6
clone size: NA
CDR3 DNA: TGTGCCAGCAGCTTAGGACAGGGGTCAGATTCACCCCTCCACTTT
CDR3 protein: CASSLGQGSDSPLHF

D gene: TRBD1
V gene: TRBV20-1
J gene: TRBJ1-1
clone size: once
CDR3 DNA: TGCAGTCCAGGGGGTCCCACTGAAGCTTTCTTT
CDR3 protein: CSPGGPTEAFF

D gene: NA
V gene: TRBV15
J gene: TRBJ1-6
clone size: NA
CDR3 DNA: TGTGCCACCAGCGGCCCCCGGGCGGGACATAATTCACCCCTCCACTTT
CDR3 protein: CATSGPRAGHNSPLHF

D gene: TRBD2
V gene: TRBV25-1
J gene: TRBJ2-1
clone size: NA
CDR3 DNA: TGTGCCAGCCTCGGGAGGGGGTCCTACAATGAGCAGTTCTTC
CDR3 protein: CASLGRGSYNEQFF

D gene: TRBD2
V gene: TRBV7-2
J gene: TRBJ2-7
clone size: NA
CDR3 DNA: TGTGCCAGCAGCTTATTGGCTAGCGGAGTTTCCTCCTACGAGCAGTACTTC
CDR3 protein: CASSLLASGVSSYEQYF

D gene: NA
V gene: TRBV10-3
J gene: TRBJ1-5
clone size: once
CDR3 DNA: TGTGCCATCAGTGAGTCTCATTATCAGCCCCAGCATTTT
CDR3 protein: CAISESHYQPQHF

D gene: NA
V gene: TRBV10-3
J gene: TRBJ1-2
clone size: NA
CDR3 DNA: TGTGCCATCAGACCTCGGGACACGAGAACCCGCTATGGCTACACCTTC
CDR3 protein: CAIRPRDTRTRYGYTF

D gene: TRBD1
V gene: TRBV5-8
J gene: TRBJ1-6
clone size: NA
CDR3 DNA: TGTGCCAGCAGTGGCGGGGGGGCGCAGGGGGTTAATTCACCCCTCCACTTT
CDR3 protein: CASSGGGAQGVNSPLHF

D gene: NA
V gene: TRBV5-1
J gene: TRBJ2-1
clone size: once
CDR3 DNA: TGCGCCAGCAGCTTCACAGGGCGAATTTACAATGAGCAGTTCTTC
CDR3 protein: CASSFTGRIYNEQFF

D gene: NA
V gene: TRBV18
J gene: TRBJ1-2
clone size: NA
CDR3 DNA: TGTGCCAGCTCACCACCGGGAGGGGAGCACTATGGCTACACCTTC
CDR3 protein: CASSPPGGEHYGYTF

D gene: NA
V gene: TRBV4-1
J gene: TRBJ1-1
clone size: NA
CDR3 DNA: TGCGCCAGCAGCCAGCACAGGCTTCCTCGGGACACTGAAGCTTTCTTT
CDR3 protein: CASSQHRLPRDTEAFF

D gene: NA
V gene: TRBV4-3
J gene: TRBJ2-1
clone size: NA
CDR3 DNA: TGCGCCAGCAGCCAGGATGTCGGGACTCCCTCCTACAATGAGCAGTTCTTC
CDR3 protein: CASSQDVGTPSYNEQFF

D gene: TRBD2
V gene: TRBV6-1
J gene: TRBJ2-1
clone size: NA
CDR3 DNA: TGTGCCAGCACCGGGACTATAAATGAGCAGTTCTTC
CDR3 protein: CASTGTINEQFF

D gene: TRBD1
V gene: TRBV6-1
J gene: TRBJ2-7
clone size: NA
CDR3 DNA: TGTGCCAGCAGTCAAGACAGGGGTATCTCCTACGAGCAGTACTTC
CDR3 protein: CASSQDRGISYEQYF

D gene: NA
V gene: TRBV4-3
J gene: TRBJ1-2
clone size: NA
CDR3 DNA: TGCGCCAGCAGCCAGGATCGGGGGGAGAACTATGGCTACACCTTC
CDR3 protein: CASSQDRGENYGYTF

D gene: NA
V gene: TRBV4-2
J gene: TRBJ2-3
clone size: NA
CDR3 DNA: TGTGCCAGCAGCCCCGAGAGCACAGATACGCAGTATTTT
CDR3 protein: CASSPESTDTQYF

D gene: TRBD2
V gene: TRBV28
J gene: TRBJ2-5
clone size: NA
CDR3 DNA: TGTGCCAGCAGTCGGGCCGGACTAGCGGGGATCCAAGAGACCCAGTACTTC
CDR3 protein: CASSRAGLAGIQETQYF

D gene: NA
V gene: TRBV7-2
J gene: TRBJ1-5
clone size: NA
CDR3 DNA: TGTGCCAGCAGCTTATTTACGAGAGGCAATCAGCCCCAGCATTTT
CDR3 protein: CASSLFTRGNQPQHF

D gene: TRBD2
V gene: TRBV6-5
J gene: TRBJ2-1
clone size: NA
CDR3 DNA: TGTGCCAGCAGTTATTCCTTAAGGAGCGGGGATGAGCAGTTCTTC
CDR3 protein: CASSYSLRSGDEQFF

D gene: TRBD1
V gene: TRBV10-3
J gene: TRBJ2-7
clone size: NA
CDR3 DNA: TGTGCCATCAGTGAGTCGAGGACAGGGGCCGGGTACGAGCAGTACTTC
CDR3 protein: CAISESRTGAGYEQYF

D gene: NA
V gene: TRBV6-5
J gene: TRBJ1-2
clone size: once
CDR3 DNA: TGTGCCAGCAGTCAACAGGGTCCCCATGGCTACACCTTC
CDR3 protein: CASSQQGPHGYTF

D gene: NA
V gene: TRBV7-9
J gene: TRBJ1-1
clone size: NA
CDR3 DNA: TGTGCCAGCAGCTTCCCGGTTTTTGGTTCGAACACTGAAGCTTTCTTT
CDR3 protein: CASSFPVFGSNTEAFF

D gene: NA
V gene: TRBV6-6
J gene: TRBJ2-4
clone size: NA
CDR3 DNA: TGTGCCAGCACTCCAGGGGTAGCCAAAAACATTCAGTACTTC
CDR3 protein: CASTPGVAKNIQYF

D gene: NA
V gene: TRBV14
J gene: TRBJ1-2
clone size: NA
CDR3 DNA: TGTGCCAGCAGCCAAGAACGCTTGTGGGCAAACTATGGCTACACCTTC
CDR3 protein: CASSQERLWANYGYTF

D gene: TRBD2
V gene: TRBV4-3
J gene: TRBJ2-3
clone size: NA
CDR3 DNA: TGCGCCAGCAGCCAAGAAAATAGCGGGGTCACAGATACGCAGTATTTT
CDR3 protein: CASSQENSGVTDTQYF